The 11 T cell receptor beta chains below all came from one sample that was sequenced in a study of cytomegalovirus exposure and HLA in healthy donors (dated by TCRdb to the late 2010s). Preparation of the library involved the immunoSEQ multiplex PCR assay. A mixture of 60 forward primers for TCR Vbeta segments and 13 reverse primers for TCR Jbeta segments was used in the multiplex PCR. TCRdb obtained this table from immuneACCESS and retained in-frame rearrangements with V and J assigned. These tables miss some clones; where compared with another copy, unresolved V genes account for less than half of the shortfall, and the remainder is unexplained. Present in this sample are about 160,000 clones, around 88% of which were seen just once. The biggest ten clones account for roughly 2% of the sample. Sequenced: PBMCs. These receptors came from a woman in her late teens or twenties in good health and CMV-seronegative.

The V and J genes are TRBV27 and TRBJ1-2; TRBD1 matches 7 bases. The trim removed 5 bases at V and 6 bases at J, leaving 3 bases unmatched. CDR3 size: 12 residues. The germline V gene has CDR1 MNHEY and CDR2 SMNVEV (reference sequence). The CDR3 DNA reads TGTGCCAGCAGTCAACAGGGGCATGGCTACACCTTC. Protein product: CASSQQGHGYTF.

The chain uses TRBV6-6 and TRBJ2-7, with D maybe TRBD1 (5 bases). This CDR3 has 14 residues. The V and J ends lost 2 bases and 5 bases respectively, with 13 bases between them. From germline, CDR1 is MNHNY and CDR2 SVGAGI (reference sequence). CDR3 sequence reads: CASSYRQISNEQYF. For the CDR3, the DNA is TGTGCCAGCAGTTACCGACAGATCTCAAACGAGCAGTACTTC.

The rearrangement joins TRBV2 to TRBJ2-2; D gene ambiguous. Trimming stripped 8 bases from V and 7 bases from J, with 11 bases between. The CDR3 consists of 12 residues. Germline CDR1 and CDR2: SNHLY and FYNNEI. The CDR3 bases are TGTGCCAGCGGGTTTTCGGGCGGGGAGCTGTTTTTT. Residues: CASGFSGGELFF.

The chain combines TRBV4-1 with TRBJ1-5, with D maybe TRBD1 (5 bases). Trimming removed 3 bases at V and 4 bases at J, with 16 bases between. Germline V lookup: CDR1 MGHRA, CDR2 YSYEKL. The CDR3 is made up of 16 amino acids. The CDR3 is CASSQGGGQPNQPQHF. The CDR3 DNA reads TGCGCCAGCAGCCAGGGGGGAGGGCAGCCTAATCAGCCCCAGCATTTT.

This clone has just one count. The chain links TRBV25-1 to TRBJ2-3; D remains ambiguous. The CDR3 has 12 residues. V gave up 8 bases and J gave up 6 bases, with 12 bases separating them. The germline V gene has CDR1 MGHDK and CDR2 SYGVNS. The CDR3 protein is CASQRGGDTQYF. The CDR3 DNA reads TGTGCCAGCCAGAGAGGTGGGGATACGCAGTATTTT.

The chain uses TRBV18 and TRBJ2-2, with TRBD2 matching over 13 bases. CDR1 is KGHSH, CDR2 LQKENI, per germline. The CDR3 covers 18 residues. V was clipped by 3 bases and J by 3 bases; unmatched bases: 7. CDR3: CASSPKLAGGPYTGELFF. CDR3 nucleotides: TGTGCCAGCTCACCTAAACTAGCGGGAGGGCCATACACCGGGGAGCTGTTTTTT. Filled out from reference TRBV18 and TRBJ2-2, the complete variable domain reads NAGVMQNPRHLVRRRGQEARLRCSPMKGHSHVYWYRQLPEEGLKFMVYLQKENIIDESGMPKERFSAEFPKEGPSILRIQQVVRGDSAAYFCASSPKLAGGPYTGELFFGEGSRLTVL.

The V gene is TRBV7-9, the J gene TRBJ1-1; no reliable D call. V was shortened by 5 bases and J by 6 bases, with 7 bases between the two germline ends. Per the germline V gene, CDR1 is SEHNR and CDR2 is FQNEAQ (reference sequence). This CDR3 spans 11 amino acids. CDR3: CASSTRAEAFF. The CDR3 bases are TGTGCCAGCAGCACACGGGCTGAAGCTTTCTTT. The whole variable domain, filled in from reference TRBV7-9 and TRBJ1-1, reads DTGVSQNPRHKITKRGQNVTFRCDPISEHNRLYWYRQTLGQGPEFLTYFQNEAQLEKSRLLSDRFSAERPKGSFSTLEIQRTEQGDSAMYLCASSTRAEAFFGQGTRLTVV.

The rearrangement joins TRBV12-5 to TRBJ2-5; D remains ambiguous. With the DNA end fitting TRBJ2-7 better, the J assignment may be wrong. From germline, CDR1 is LGHNT and CDR2 FRNRAP. This CDR3 comprises 14 residues. The CDR3 protein is CASGLVSSGYEQYF. CDR3 DNA sequence: TGTGCTAGTGGTTTGGTAAGCTCAGGTTACGAGCAGTACTTC.

V usage is TRBV27 and J usage is TRBJ1-2, with a possible D match to TRBD1 (6 bases). The germline gives CDR1 MNHEY, CDR2 SMNVEV (reference sequence). This CDR3 region has 15 residues. V lost 2 bases and J 4 bases, leaving 14 bases between the germline ends. The CDR3 is CASSLLYSDSYGYTF. The CDR3 bases are TGTGCCAGCAGTTTACTCTATTCGGACAGCTATGGCTACACCTTC.

The DNA of the CDR3 is TGTGCCAGCAGCGCGGGACTAGCGGGAGGCGACTCCTACGAGCAGTACTTC. It yields the protein CASSAGLAGGDSYEQYF. V usage is TRBV9 and J usage is TRBJ2-7, with 15 bases that match TRBD2. The ends lost 3 bases at V and 0 bases at J; junction bases unmatched: 4. This CDR3 has 17 amino acids. Germline V gene lookup returns CDR1 SGDLS and CDR2 YYNGEE.

The rearrangement uses TRBV4-2 and TRBJ1-2; D is perhaps TRBD1 (6 bases). V was clipped by 2 bases and J by 8 bases, with 15 bases between them. Germline V gene data show CDR1 as LGHNA and CDR2 as YNFKEQ. This CDR3 has 14 residues. The chain's CDR3 is CASSQPHRAWGYTF. CDR3 DNA: TGTGCCAGCAGCCAACCACACAGGGCTTGGGGCTACACCTTC.